One and the same sample provided the 5 T cell receptor beta chains below, sequenced in a study of blood T cell repertoires in COVID-19. Some clones are missing from TCRdb's copy, which holds only in-frame ones; the method was immunoSEQ multiplex PCR. The sample consists of 110,000 or so clones, around 90% of them appearing once. Sequenced: peripheral blood. Receptors originate from a woman between 50 and 59 years old with acute or convalescent COVID-19.

In this sample, this clone turned up a few times. CDR3 coding DNA: TGTGCCAGCAGCTTAAGCTTCGGCCACAGGAAAAAATACGAGCAGTACTTC. It encodes CASSLSFGHRKKYEQYF. This chain links TRBV7-9 with TRBJ2-7; D possibly corresponds to TRBD1 (5 bases). This CDR3 contains 17 residues. In germline, CDR1 is SEHNR, CDR2 FQNEAQ (reference sequence). V lost 2 bases to trimming and J lost 4 bases, with 21 bases between them. The entire variable domain, with the rest obtained from reference TRBV7-9 and TRBJ2-7, is as follows: DTGVSQNPRHKITKRGQNVTFRCDPISEHNRLYWYRQTLGQGPEFLTYFQNEAQLEKSRLLSDRFSAERPKGSFSTLEIQRTEQGDSAMYLCASSLSFGHRKKYEQYFGPGTRLTVT.

On this clone: An end of the junction differs from the germline gene, which may be a read error. V usage is TRBV7-7 and J usage is TRBJ2-1, with 7 positions matching TRBD2. Germline CDR1 is SSHAT and CDR2 is FNYEAQ (reference sequence). This CDR3 contains 15 residues. DNA of the CDR3: TGTGCTAGCAGCTTAGCGGGTAGCGGAACTCACGAGCAGTTCTTC. This codes for CASSLAGSGTHEQFF.

V and J are TRBV18 and TRBJ1-3; D is possibly TRBD1 (6 bases). The CDR3 loop spans 18 amino acids. The germline gives CDR1 KGHSH, CDR2 LQKENI. V lost 3 bases and J 0 bases, leaving 18 bases between the germline ends. CDR3 amino acids: CASSPARQAKDSGNTIYF. The DNA for the CDR3 is TGTGCCAGCTCACCTGCGAGACAGGCGAAGGACTCTGGAAACACCATATATTTT. Complete variable domain (other parts from reference TRBV18 and TRBJ1-3): NAGVMQNPRHLVRRRGQEARLRCSPMKGHSHVYWYRQLPEEGLKFMVYLQKENIIDESGMPKERFSAEFPKEGPSILRIQQVVRGDSAAYFCASSPARQAKDSGNTIYFGEGSWLTVV.

This clone was counted a single time. V and J are TRBV4-1 and TRBJ2-7, with D perhaps matching TRBD2 (5 bases). This CDR3 has 14 amino acids. The V end was cut by 1 base, the J end by 6 bases, with 13 bases between. The germline CDR1 and CDR2 sequences are MGHRA and YSYEKL. The DNA for the CDR3 is TGCGCCAGCAGCCAAGCGGGCCAGAGCGGCGAGCAGTACTTC. Its protein is CASSQAGQSGEQYF.

The chain is built from TRBV14 and TRBJ1-1; 8 bases fit TRBD1. This CDR3 is built from 12 residues. V shed 2 bases, J shed 8 bases, and the junction held 1 base outside the gene matches. The germline CDR1 and CDR2 sequences are SGHDN and FVKESK. The DNA for the CDR3 is TGTGCCAGCAGCCAAAGGACAGGGGAAGCTTTCTTT. Its translation is CASSQRTGEAFF. The full variable domain, its missing parts supplied by reference TRBV14 and TRBJ1-1, is EAGVTQFPSHSVIEKGQTVTLRCDPISGHDNLYWYRRVMGKEIKFLLHFVKESKQDESGMPNNRFLAERTGGTYSTLKVQPAELEDSGVYFCASSQRTGEAFFGQGTRLTVV.